This TCR beta chain was found in a study of blood T cell repertoires in COVID-19. Study details: PBMCs, B-cell-depleted T cells, or T cells provided the cDNA or gDNA that made up the material.

The CDR3 has 14 residues. With V trimmed by 4 bases and J by 6 bases, 5 bases remained unmatched. Per germline, CDR1 MGHRA and CDR2 YSYEKL. This clone occurred once. Per the study methods: From reference gene primer amplification, estimates of nucleated cell counts were derived. Assay used: immunoSEQ multiplex PCR; TCRdb lists only in-frame clones, some missing. The DNA was the basis for D and trimming; V, J and clone size are from that table. The data contain around 330,000 clones, approximately 88% of them seen just once; the ten biggest clones take up 3.5% to 4.5%. The chain carries TRBV4-1 and TRBJ1-3; TRBD1 matches 8 bases. Sequencing was done on a sample of peripheral blood. This sequence originates from a woman between 45 and 65 years old with active or convalescent COVID-19. CDR3 coding DNA: TGCGCCAGCAGCCTGACAGGGGCTCTAAACACCATATATTTT. Its protein product is CASSLTGALNTIYF.